This TCR beta chain was recovered during a study of response to subunit inactivated influenza vaccine. The germline CDR1 and CDR2 sequences are SGHAT and FQNNGV. The CDR3 loop spans 18 amino acids. V lost 1 base and J lost 1, with 16 bases in between. TCRdb redid the calling of the RT-PCR reads with MiXCR, one entry per CDR3 protein. The data show about 540,000 distinct CDR3 sequences, 14% seen once. Specimen: PBMCs from blood, collected roughly 12 days after vaccination. This chain connects TRBV11-2 to TRBJ1-4; D may be TRBD1 (5 bases). The receptor was derived from a man in his fifties who received an inactivated influenza vaccine. CDR3 DNA sequence: TGTGCCAGCAGCTTAGTTCGGGGGTTATATGTAACTAATGAAAAACTGTTTTTT. Protein sequence: CASSLVRGLYVTNEKLFF.